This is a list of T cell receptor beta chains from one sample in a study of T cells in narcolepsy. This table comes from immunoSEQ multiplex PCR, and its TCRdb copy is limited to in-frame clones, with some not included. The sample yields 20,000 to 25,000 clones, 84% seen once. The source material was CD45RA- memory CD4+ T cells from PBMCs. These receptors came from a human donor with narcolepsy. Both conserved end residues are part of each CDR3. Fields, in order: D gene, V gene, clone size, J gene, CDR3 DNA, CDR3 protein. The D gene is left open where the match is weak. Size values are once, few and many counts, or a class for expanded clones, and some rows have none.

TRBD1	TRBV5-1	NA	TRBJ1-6	TGCGCCAGCAGCTTGGACACAGGGGTAGGCTCACCCCTCCACTTT	CASSLDTGVGSPLHF
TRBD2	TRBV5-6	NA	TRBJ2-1	TGTGCCAGCAGCTTTAGGTCCGGGACTAGCGGCACTGAGCAGTTCTTC	CASSFRSGTSGTEQFF
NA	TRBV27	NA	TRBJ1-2	TGTGCCAGCAGTTTATCTGGGACGGGGGGCTACACCTTC	CASSLSGTGGYTF
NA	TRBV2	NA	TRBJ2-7	TGTGCCAGCAGTGCGGCCAGCGAGCAGTACTTC	CASSAASEQYF
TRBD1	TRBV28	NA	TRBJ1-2	TGTGCCAGCATCGACAGGGTTACATTCTATGGCTACACCTTC	CASIDRVTFYGYTF
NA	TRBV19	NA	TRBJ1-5	TGTGCCAGTAGTATAGATGCGGCAGCGAATCAGCCCCAGCATTTT	CASSIDAAANQPQHF
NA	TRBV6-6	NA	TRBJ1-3	TGTGCCAGCAGTCTCGGGAATTCTGGAAACACCATATATTTT	CASSLGNSGNTIYF
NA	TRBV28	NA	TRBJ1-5	TGTGCCAGCAGTTTAGCCAGCTACAATCAGCCCCAGCATTTT	CASSLASYNQPQHF
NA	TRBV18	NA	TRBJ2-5	TGTGCCAGCTCAGCCCAAGAGACCCAGTACTTC	CASSAQETQYF
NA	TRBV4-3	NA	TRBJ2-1	TGCGCCAGCAGCCAAGATATCGGCCGAGTAGAGCAGTTCTTC	CASSQDIGRVEQFF
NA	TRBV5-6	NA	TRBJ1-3	TGTGCCAGCAGCTTAGGGGGATTCGGAAACACCATATATTTT	CASSLGGFGNTIYF
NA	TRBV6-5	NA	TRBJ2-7	TGTGCCAGCAGTTACACACAGGACGGTAACTACGAGCAGTACTTC	CASSYTQDGNYEQYF
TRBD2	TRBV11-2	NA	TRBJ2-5	TGTGCCAGCAGGGAGGGAGGGGTAGAGACCCAGTACTTC	CASREGGVETQYF
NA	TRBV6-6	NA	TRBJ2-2	TGTGCCAGCAGTTACTCGTTCACCAGCAGCGGGGAGCTGTTTTTT	CASSYSFTSSGELFF
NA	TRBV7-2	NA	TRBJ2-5	TGTGCCAGCAGCCCCGCCGGGACCCAAGAGACCCAGTACTTC	CASSPAGTQETQYF
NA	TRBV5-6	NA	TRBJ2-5	TGTGCCAGCAGGGACTGGCTGGGAGAGACCCAGTACTTC	CASRDWLGETQYF
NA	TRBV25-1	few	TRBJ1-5	TGTGCCAGCAGGTCCGCCCGGAGGGGTCAGCCCCAGCATTTT	CASRSARRGQPQHF
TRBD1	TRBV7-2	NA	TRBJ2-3	TGTGCCAGCAGCCCGACAGGGGGAAAAGATACGCAGTATTTT	CASSPTGGKDTQYF
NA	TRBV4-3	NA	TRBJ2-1	TGCGCCAGCAGCCAAGAAAAAAAGCTAGCCACGGTCTTC	CASSQEKKLATVF
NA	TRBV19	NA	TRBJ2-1	TGTGCCAGTAAGCGGACGATGTACAATGAGCAGTTCTTC	CASKRTMYNEQFF
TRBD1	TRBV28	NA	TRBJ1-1	TGTGCCAGCAGTCATCAGGGGGCAGCGAACACTGAAGCTTTCTTT	CASSHQGAANTEAFF
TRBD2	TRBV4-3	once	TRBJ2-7	TGCGCCAGCAGCCAAGACGCTAGCGGTACCTACGAGCAGTACTTC	CASSQDASGTYEQYF
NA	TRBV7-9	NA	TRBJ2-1	TGTGCCAGCAGCTTAGTCTGGAGGGCATTGGATGAGCAGTTCTTC	CASSLVWRALDEQFF
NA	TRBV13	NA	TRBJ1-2	TGTGCCAGCAGCTCACAGGGCCTATATGGCTACACCTTC	CASSSQGLYGYTF
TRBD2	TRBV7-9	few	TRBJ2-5	TGTGCCAGCAGCCCGCGAGCGGGAGGGCCCAGTCAAGAGACCCAGTACTTC	CASSPRAGGPSQETQYF
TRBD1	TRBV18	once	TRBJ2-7	TGTGCCAGCTCACAAGCAACAGGGGCAGTAAGCGAGCAGTACTTC	CASSQATGAVSEQYF
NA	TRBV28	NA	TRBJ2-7	TGTGCCAGCAGACAGGGCCTGGGCTCCTACGAGCAGTACTTC	CASRQGLGSYEQYF
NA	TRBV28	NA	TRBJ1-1	TGTGCCAGCAGTGGACGGACGAACACTGAAGCTTTCTTT	CASSGRTNTEAFF
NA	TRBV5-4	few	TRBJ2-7	TGTGCCAGCAGCCCCTCGGGACCCGCTTTATCCGAGCAGTACTTC	CASSPSGPALSEQYF
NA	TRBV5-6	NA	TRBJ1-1	TGTGCCAGCAGCCCCAATATGAACACTGAAGCTTTCTTT	CASSPNMNTEAFF
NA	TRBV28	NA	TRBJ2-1	TGTGCCAGTAAACAGGGAAGGGGCGGGCATGAGCAGTTCTTC	CASKQGRGGHEQFF
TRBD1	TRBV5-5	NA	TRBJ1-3	TGTGCCAGCAGCTTGAAGGGGGCCCTCTCTGGAAACACCATATATTTT	CASSLKGALSGNTIYF
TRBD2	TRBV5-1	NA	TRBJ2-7	TGCGCCAGCAGCCTAGGGACTAGCGGGAGCTACGAGCAGTACTTC	CASSLGTSGSYEQYF
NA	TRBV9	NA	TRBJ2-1	TGTGCCAGCAGCGAGGTCGGGAGAGCGAGTGAGCAGTTCTTC	CASSEVGRASEQFF
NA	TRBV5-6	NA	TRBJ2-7	TGTGCCAGCAGCTTGGTGGGGGCAGGGTTCGGGCAGTACTTC	CASSLVGAGFGQYF
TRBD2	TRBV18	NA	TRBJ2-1	TGTGCCAGCTCACCGGGACTAGCGGAGAGTAATGAGCAGTTCTTC	CASSPGLAESNEQFF
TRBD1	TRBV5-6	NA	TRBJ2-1	TGTGCCAGCAGCTTAGGCCTGGGACAGGGCTTCAACAATGAGCAGTTCTTC	CASSLGLGQGFNNEQFF
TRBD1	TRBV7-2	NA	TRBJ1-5	TGTGCCAGCAGCGCAACAGGGGGCCCTGCTGCGACTCCCCAGCATTTT	CASSATGGPAATPQHF
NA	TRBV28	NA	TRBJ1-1	TGTGCCAGCAGTTTATTTCGGGATAACACTGAAGCTTTCTTT	CASSLFRDNTEAFF
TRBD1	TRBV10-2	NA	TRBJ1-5	TGCGCCAGCAGCGGGACAGGCAATCAGCCCCAGCATTTT	CASSGTGNQPQHF
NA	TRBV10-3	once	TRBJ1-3	TGTGCCATCAGTGAGTTCCTTAAGAATTCAGGAAACACCATATATTTT	CAISEFLKNSGNTIYF
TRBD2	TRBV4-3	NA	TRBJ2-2	TGCGCCAGCAGCCAAGATGGGGCCCTGGTAGCGGGAGCGGCCGGGGAGCTGTTTTTT	CASSQDGALVAGAAGELFF
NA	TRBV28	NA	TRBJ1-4	TGTGCCAGCAGCCCCGGGCTGAGGCAGATCGGTGAAAAACTGTTTTTT	CASSPGLRQIGEKLFF
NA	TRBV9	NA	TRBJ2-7	TGTGCCAGCAGCGTAGCTAGGAGATTAGGGTACTTC	CASSVARRLGYF
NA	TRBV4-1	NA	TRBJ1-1	TGCGCCAGCAGCCAAGATAACAGGGCTACTGAAGCTTTCTTT	CASSQDNRATEAFF
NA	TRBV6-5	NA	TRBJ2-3	TGTGCCAGCAGGTCCACAGATACGCAGTATTTT	CASRSTDTQYF
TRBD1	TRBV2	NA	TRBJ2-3	TGTGCCAGCAGTGAAGGACAGGGGAACACAGATACGCAGTATTTT	CASSEGQGNTDTQYF
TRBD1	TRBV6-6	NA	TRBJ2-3	TGTGCCAGCAGACTCACAGGGGCTAGCACAGATACGCAGTATTTT	CASRLTGASTDTQYF
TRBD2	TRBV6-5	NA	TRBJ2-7	TGTGCCAGCAGTTCTAGCGGGAGGTTGGAGCAGTACTTC	CASSSSGRLEQYF
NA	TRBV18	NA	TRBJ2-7	TGTGCCAGCTCACCAACGCATACCTACGAGCAGTACTTC	CASSPTHTYEQYF
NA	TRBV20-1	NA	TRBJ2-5	TGCAGTGCCCACAAGGGAGAGACCCAGTACTTC	CSAHKGETQYF